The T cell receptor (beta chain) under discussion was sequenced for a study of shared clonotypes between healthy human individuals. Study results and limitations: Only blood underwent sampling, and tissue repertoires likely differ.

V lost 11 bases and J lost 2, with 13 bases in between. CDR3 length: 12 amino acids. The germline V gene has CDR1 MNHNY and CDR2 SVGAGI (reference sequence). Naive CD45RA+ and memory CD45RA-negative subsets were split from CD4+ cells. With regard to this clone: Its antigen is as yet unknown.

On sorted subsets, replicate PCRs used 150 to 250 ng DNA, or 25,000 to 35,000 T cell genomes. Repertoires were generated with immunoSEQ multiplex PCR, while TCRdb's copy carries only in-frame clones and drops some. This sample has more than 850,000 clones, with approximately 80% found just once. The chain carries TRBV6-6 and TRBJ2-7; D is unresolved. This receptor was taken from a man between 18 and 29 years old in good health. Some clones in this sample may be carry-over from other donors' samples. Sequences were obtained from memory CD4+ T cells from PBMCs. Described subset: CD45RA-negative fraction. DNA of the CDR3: TGTGCCGCCAAGGACGGAACCTACGAGCAGTACTTC. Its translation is CAAKDGTYEQYF.